Reported below is one T cell receptor beta chain. Its antigen is not known. The data were obtained in a study of T cell repertoires in cytomegalovirus infection. Study background: It can be stated that public TCR beta signatures indicated CMV infection as well as a matching HLA type. Study-level points and caveats: HLA-C-restricted CMV-specific TCR beta clonotypes prevailed in the ex vivo response.

The CDR3 extends over 15 amino acids. CDR1 and CDR2 from the germline V gene are MNHEY and SVGAGI. V lost 5 bases to trimming and J lost 2 bases, with 15 bases between them. MiXCR was run by TCRdb on the reads, yielding one entry per CDR3 protein. This table has hundreds of thousands of distinct CDR3 sequences, around 30% appearing once. The chain combines TRBV6-5 with TRBJ1-2; no firm D call. The receptor's source is a human donor in good health (CMV status not recorded). Some clones in this sample may be carry-over from other donors' samples. Here the sequenced sample was cultured CD8+ T cells from PBMCs, taken from culture after CMV antigen stimulation. Here the CDR3 reads CASSTREWLNYGYTF. DNA for the CDR3: TGTGCCAGCAGTACACGGGAATGGTTAAACTATGGCTACACCTTC.